This T cell receptor (beta chain) was documented in a study of OX40 agonist ivuxolimab in advanced cancers. The wider study: A male proportion of over 70% was recorded, with mean age roughly 60 years and range 23 to 79.

Trimming stripped 1 base from V and 6 bases from J, with 12 bases between. Germline CDR1 reads SGHTA; CDR2 reads FQGNSA. The CDR3 covers 15 residues. Whole-study results and caveats: Some of the lowest clonal expansion was seen in partial responders at 0.1-3.0 mg/kg.

With regard to this clone: As yet, its antigen is unknown.

TCRdb keeps only in-frame clones here, not all; method: immunoSEQ multiplex PCR. The data contain 40,000 to 45,000 clones, 70% to 90% of them singletons. The gene calls are TRBV7-2 and TRBJ2-2, with D possibly being TRBD1 (6 bases). The source of this sequence is an adult with an advanced solid tumor such as melanoma, head and neck, liver or kidney cancer. The sequencing used CD4+ or CD8+ T cells sorted from blood, collected in a trial of the OX40 agonist ivuxolimab. The CDR3 DNA reads as TGTGCCAGCAGCTTAGACCAGGGGCAGGCCGGGGAGCTGTTTTTT. Translating gives CASSLDQGQAGELFF.